A single sample is the source of the 4 T cell receptor beta chains below, sequenced in a study of a mutant IDH1 vaccine in newly diagnosed glioma. The time point denotes: week 35, safety follow-up. Mutant IDH1 20-mer peptide, at 300 ug, made up each vaccine dose, with topical imiquimod. Data came from immunoSEQ multiplex PCR; TCRdb stores just in-frame clones and leaves some out. The repertoire includes some 60,000 clones, 85% to 90% of them detected once, and 1.6% sits in the top ten. The antigens of these receptors remain unknown. Sample: PBMCs, taken from a glioma patient whose treatment included an IDH1 peptide vaccine. All receptors come from a man aged 35 to 55 with glioma.

A single count supports this clone. The chain has TRBV6-5 and TRBJ2-2, with no clear D. Germline loops: CDR1 MNHEY, CDR2 SVGAGI. V lost 4 bases, J lost 1 base, and 7 bases lay in between. This CDR3 comprises 14 residues. The chain's CDR3 is CASSLQLNTGELFF. CDR3 bases: TGTGCCAGCAGTTTACAGTTGAACACCGGGGAGCTGTTTTTT.

Here the CDR3 DNA reads TGCGCCAGCAGCTTGGAATTCTCGCGGGGCACCGGGGAGCTGTTTTTT. This gives the protein CASSLEFSRGTGELFF. The chain carries TRBV5-1 and TRBJ2-2, with a weak D call TRBD2 (6 bases). Germline V lookup: CDR1 SGHRS, CDR2 YFSETQ. The V gene lost 0 bases and the J gene lost 4 bases, with 13 bases spanning the gap. The CDR3 consists of 16 residues.

This clone qualifies as medium-sized (0.01 to 0.1%). The genes are TRBV10-3 and TRBJ1-2; weak D call: TRBD1 (6 bases). The CDR3 consists of 15 residues. Deletions cut 6 bases from V and 1 base from J, with 15 bases between. Germline loops: CDR1 ENHRY, CDR2 SYGVKD. The CDR3 loop reads CAIRPGGQINYGYTF. The DNA for the CDR3 is TGTGCCATCAGACCCGGGGGACAAATTAACTATGGCTACACCTTC.

The chain links TRBV6-5 to TRBJ2-3; 10 bases line up with TRBD2. The CDR3 totals 15 residues. V dropped 6 bases and J dropped 3; count of bases not matched to a gene: 6. The germline V gene has CDR1 MNHEY and CDR2 SVGAGI. Here the CDR3 reads CASSFRTSGTDTQYF. The CDR3 DNA reads as TGTGCCAGCAGCTTCCGGACTAGCGGTACAGATACGCAGTATTTT.